This is a list of T cell receptor beta chains from one sample in a study of OX40 agonist ivuxolimab in advanced cancers. The repertoire was sequenced with immunoSEQ multiplex PCR; TCRdb's copy has only in-frame clones and lacks some. The sample contains some 9,800 clones, around 70% of which appear only once. Sample: CD4+ or CD8+ T cells sorted from blood, taken in a trial of the OX40 agonist ivuxolimab. All receptors come from an adult with an advanced solid tumor such as melanoma, head and neck, liver or kidney cancer. Each CDR3 is given with its conserved first and last residue. D genes are given only for firm matches. A row's size may be missing; if present it is once, few, many or a size class.

TRBV15,TRBD2,.,TRBJ2-1,TGTGCCACCGGACTAGCGGGCCGCAATGAGCAGTTCTTC,CATGLAGRNEQFF
TRBV28,.,few,TRBJ2-1,TGTGCCAGCAGTTTGTCCGGGGCCAGGGAGCAGTTCTTC,CASSLSGAREQFF
TRBV28,.,.,TRBJ1-3,TGTGCCAGCAGTTTTGGGGGCTCTGGAAACACCATATATTTT,CASSFGGSGNTIYF
TRBV6-5,.,once,TRBJ1-1,TGTGCCAGCAGTTATTTGGGATCGGGCACTGAAGCTTTCTTT,CASSYLGSGTEAFF
TRBV4-1,TRBD2,.,TRBJ2-2,TGCGCCAGCAGCCAAGTGGCACTAGCGGGAGGAACCGGGGAGCTGTTTTTT,CASSQVALAGGTGELFF
TRBV4-1,.,once,TRBJ2-3,TGCGCCAGCAGCCAAGCCCGGACCCAGTATTTT,CASSQARTQYF
TRBV7-2,.,.,TRBJ2-7,TGTGCCAGCAGCTTGAGCAGGTCCTACGAGCAGTACTTC,CASSLSRSYEQYF
TRBV29-1,.,.,TRBJ2-7,TGCAGCGTTGAAATTGACAGACTGAACAACTACGAGCAGTACTTC,CSVEIDRLNNYEQYF
TRBV11-2,.,.,TRBJ2-7,TGTGCCAGCAGCCCCCTTGAGGGGACCGAGCAGTACTTC,CASSPLEGTEQYF
TRBV4-1,.,.,TRBJ1-5,TGCGCCAGCAGCCAAATGCCTGATCAGCCCCAGCATTTT,CASSQMPDQPQHF